This T cell receptor beta chain appears in the sequencing data of a study of prognosis after radiotherapy for stage I lung cancer. TCR beta CDR3 was amplified from genomic DNA by two-round multiplex PCR. Gene-specific TRBV and TRBJ primers were used in PCR round one. Each CDR3 protein gets one entry after TCRdb re-called the multiplex PCR reads with MiXCR. The sample has around 60,000 distinct CDR3 sequences, 26% seen once. Germline CDR1 is SGHAT and CDR2 is FQNNGV. V lost 1 base to trimming and J lost 4 bases; unmatched junction nucleotides: 5. The CDR3 loop spans 16 amino acids. This TCR was recovered from a donor over 45 with non-small cell lung cancer. This chain uses TRBV11-2 with TRBJ1-2; TRBD1 matches 11 bases. This material consisted of PBMCs, taken before or after stereotactic body radiation therapy (not recorded which). The CDR3 reads CASSLGGQGVAYGYTF. For the CDR3, the DNA is TGTGCCAGCAGCTTAGGGGGACAGGGGGTTGCCTATGGCTACACCTTC. Using reference TRBV11-2 and TRBJ1-2 for the parts outside the CDR3, the full variable domain is EAGVAQSPRYKIIEKRQSVAFWCNPISGHATLYWYQQILGQGPKLLIQFQNNGVVDDSQLPKDRFSAERLKGVDSTLKIQPAKLEDSAVYLCASSLGGQGVAYGYTFGSGTRLTVV.